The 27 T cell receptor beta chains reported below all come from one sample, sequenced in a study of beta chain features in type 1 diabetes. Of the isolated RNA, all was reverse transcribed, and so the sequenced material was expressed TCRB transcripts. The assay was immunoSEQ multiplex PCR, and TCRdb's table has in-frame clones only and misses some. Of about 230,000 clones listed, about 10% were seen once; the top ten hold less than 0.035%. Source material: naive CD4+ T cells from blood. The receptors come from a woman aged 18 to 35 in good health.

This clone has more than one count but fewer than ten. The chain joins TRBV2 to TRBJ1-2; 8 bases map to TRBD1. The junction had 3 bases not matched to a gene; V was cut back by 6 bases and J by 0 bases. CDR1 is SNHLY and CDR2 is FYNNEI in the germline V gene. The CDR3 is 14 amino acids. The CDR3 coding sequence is TGTGCCAGCAGCGCGGACAGGGCTAACTATGGCTACACCTTC. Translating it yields CASSADRANYGYTF.

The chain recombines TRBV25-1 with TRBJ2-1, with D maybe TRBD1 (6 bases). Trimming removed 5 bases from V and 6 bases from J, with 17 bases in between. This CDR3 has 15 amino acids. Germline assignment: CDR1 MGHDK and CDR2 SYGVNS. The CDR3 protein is CASSIKQGYGNEQFF. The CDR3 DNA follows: TGTGCCAGCAGTATCAAACAGGGATACGGCAATGAGCAGTTCTTC.

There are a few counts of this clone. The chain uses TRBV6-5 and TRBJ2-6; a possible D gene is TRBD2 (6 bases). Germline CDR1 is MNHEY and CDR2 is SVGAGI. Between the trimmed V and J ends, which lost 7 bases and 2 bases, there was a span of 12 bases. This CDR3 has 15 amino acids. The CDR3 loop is CASNPRRAGANVLTF. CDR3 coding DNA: TGTGCCAGCAATCCAAGGAGGGCTGGGGCCAACGTCCTGACTTTC.

This CDR3 is CASSPLGTGAQETQYF. In nucleotides, the CDR3 is TGTGCCAGCTCACCACTGGGGACAGGGGCACAAGAGACCCAGTACTTC. J is TRBJ2-5 and V is TRBV18; TRBD1 matches 10 bases. The CDR3 spans 16 residues. CDR1 and CDR2 from the germline V gene are KGHSH and LQKENI. J was trimmed by 2 bases and V by 1 base; bases with no gene match: 4.

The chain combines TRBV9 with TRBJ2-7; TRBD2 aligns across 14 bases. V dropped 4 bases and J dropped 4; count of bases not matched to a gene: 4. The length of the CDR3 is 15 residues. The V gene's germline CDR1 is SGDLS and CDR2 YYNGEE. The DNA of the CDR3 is TGTGCCAGCAGCACCGGGACTAGCGGGAGTTACGAGCAGTACTTC. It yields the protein CASSTGTSGSYEQYF.

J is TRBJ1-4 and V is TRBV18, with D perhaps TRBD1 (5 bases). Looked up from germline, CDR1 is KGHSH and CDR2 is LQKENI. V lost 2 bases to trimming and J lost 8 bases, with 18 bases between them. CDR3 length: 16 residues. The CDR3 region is CASSPNQHIGGEKLFF. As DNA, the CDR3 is TGTGCCAGCTCACCAAACCAGCACATCGGGGGAGAAAAACTGTTTTTT.

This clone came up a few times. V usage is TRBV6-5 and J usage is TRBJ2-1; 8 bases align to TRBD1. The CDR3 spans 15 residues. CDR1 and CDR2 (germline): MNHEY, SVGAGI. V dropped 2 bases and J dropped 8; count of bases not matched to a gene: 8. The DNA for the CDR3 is TGTGCCAGCAGTTACGGCGGGACAGGACTCGATGAGCAGTTCTTC. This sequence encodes CASSYGGTGLDEQFF.

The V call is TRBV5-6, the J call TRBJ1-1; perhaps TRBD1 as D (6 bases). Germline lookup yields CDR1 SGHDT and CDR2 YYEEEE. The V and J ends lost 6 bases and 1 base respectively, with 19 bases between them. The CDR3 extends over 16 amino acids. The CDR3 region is CASNLRILQGNTEAFF. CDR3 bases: TGTGCCAGCAACCTCCGAATATTACAGGGGAACACTGAAGCTTTCTTT. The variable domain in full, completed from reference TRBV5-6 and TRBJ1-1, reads DAGVTQSPTHLIKTRGQQVTLRCSPKSGHDTVSWYQQALGQGPQFIFQYYEEEERQRGNFPDRFSGHQFPNYSSELNVNALLLGDSALYLCASNLRILQGNTEAFFGQGTRLTVV.

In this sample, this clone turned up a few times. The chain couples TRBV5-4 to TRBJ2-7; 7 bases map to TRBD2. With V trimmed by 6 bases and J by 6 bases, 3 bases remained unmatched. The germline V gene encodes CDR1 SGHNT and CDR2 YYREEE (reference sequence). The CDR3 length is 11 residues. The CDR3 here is CASNRLAEQYF. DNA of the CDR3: TGTGCCAGCAACAGACTAGCCGAGCAGTACTTC.

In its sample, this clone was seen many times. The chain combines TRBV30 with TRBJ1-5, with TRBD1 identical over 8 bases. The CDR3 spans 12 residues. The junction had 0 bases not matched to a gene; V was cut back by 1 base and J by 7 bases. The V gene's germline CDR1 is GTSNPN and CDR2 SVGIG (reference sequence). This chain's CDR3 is CAWSGTGQPQHF. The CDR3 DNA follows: TGTGCCTGGAGTGGGACAGGGCAGCCCCAGCATTTT.

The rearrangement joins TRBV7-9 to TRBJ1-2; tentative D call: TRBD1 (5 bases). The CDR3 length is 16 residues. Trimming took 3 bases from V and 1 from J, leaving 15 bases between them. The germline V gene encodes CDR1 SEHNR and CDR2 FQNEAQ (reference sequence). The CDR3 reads CASSFPRQKDNYGYTF. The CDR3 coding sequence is TGTGCCAGCAGCTTCCCCCGACAGAAGGATAACTATGGCTACACCTTC. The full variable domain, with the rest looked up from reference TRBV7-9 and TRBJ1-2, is DTGVSQNPRHKITKRGQNVTFRCDPISEHNRLYWYRQTLGQGPEFLTYFQNEAQLEKSRLLSDRFSAERPKGSFSTLEIQRTEQGDSAMYLCASSFPRQKDNYGYTFGSGTRLTVV.

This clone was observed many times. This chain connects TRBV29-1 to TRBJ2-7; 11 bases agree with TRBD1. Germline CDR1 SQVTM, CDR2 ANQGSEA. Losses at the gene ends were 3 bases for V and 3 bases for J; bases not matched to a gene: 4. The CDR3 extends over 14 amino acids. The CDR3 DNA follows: TGCAGCGTTGATCTTGGGACAGGGGGCTACGAGCAGTACTTC. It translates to CSVDLGTGGYEQYF.

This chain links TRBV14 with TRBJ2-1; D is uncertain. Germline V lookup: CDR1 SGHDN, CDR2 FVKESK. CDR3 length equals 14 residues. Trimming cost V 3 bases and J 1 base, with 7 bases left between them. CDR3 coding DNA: TGTGCCAGCAGCCATATCCTATCCTACAATGAGCAGTTCTTC. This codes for CASSHILSYNEQFF.

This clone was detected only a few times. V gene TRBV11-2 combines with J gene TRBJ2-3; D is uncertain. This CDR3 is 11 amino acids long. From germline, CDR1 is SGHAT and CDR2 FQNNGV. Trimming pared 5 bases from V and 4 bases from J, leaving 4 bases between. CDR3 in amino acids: CASSLADTQYF. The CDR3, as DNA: TGTGCCAGCAGCCTTGCAGATACGCAGTATTTT.

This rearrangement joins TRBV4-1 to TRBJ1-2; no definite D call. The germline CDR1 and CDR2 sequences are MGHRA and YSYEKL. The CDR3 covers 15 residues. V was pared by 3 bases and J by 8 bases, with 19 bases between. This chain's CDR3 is CASSQQRTGFMGYTF. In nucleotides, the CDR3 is TGCGCCAGCAGCCAGCAGCGTACGGGGTTTATGGGCTACACCTTC.

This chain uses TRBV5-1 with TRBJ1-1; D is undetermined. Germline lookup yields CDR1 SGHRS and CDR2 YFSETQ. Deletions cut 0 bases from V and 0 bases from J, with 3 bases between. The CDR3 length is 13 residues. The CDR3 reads CASSLALNTEAFF. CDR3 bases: TGCGCCAGCAGCTTGGCCTTGAACACTGAAGCTTTCTTT.

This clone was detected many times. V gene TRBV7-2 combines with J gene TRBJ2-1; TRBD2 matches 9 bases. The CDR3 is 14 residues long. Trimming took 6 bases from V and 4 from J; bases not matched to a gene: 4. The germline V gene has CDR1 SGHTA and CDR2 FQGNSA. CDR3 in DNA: TGTGCCAGCAGGCTAGCGGGATCTTACAATGAGCAGTTCTTC. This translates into CASRLAGSYNEQFF. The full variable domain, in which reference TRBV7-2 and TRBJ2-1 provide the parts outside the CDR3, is GAGVSQSPSNKVTEKGKDVELRCDPISGHTALYWYRQSLGQGLEFLIYFQGNSAPDKSGLPSDRFSAERTGGSVSTLTIQRTQQEDSAVYLCASRLAGSYNEQFFGPGTRLTVL.

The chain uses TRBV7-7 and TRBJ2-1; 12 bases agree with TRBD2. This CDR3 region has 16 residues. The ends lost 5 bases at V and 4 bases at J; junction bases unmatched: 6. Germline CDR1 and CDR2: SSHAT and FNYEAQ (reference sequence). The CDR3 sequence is CASSPRTSGDYNEQFF. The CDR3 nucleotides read TGTGCCAGCAGCCCTAGGACTAGCGGGGATTACAATGAGCAGTTCTTC.

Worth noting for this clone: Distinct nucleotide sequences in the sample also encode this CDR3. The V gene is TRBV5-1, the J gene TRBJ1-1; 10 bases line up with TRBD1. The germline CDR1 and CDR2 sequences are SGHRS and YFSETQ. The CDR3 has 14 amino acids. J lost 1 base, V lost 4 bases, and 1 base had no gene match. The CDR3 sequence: CASSRDRGNTEAFF. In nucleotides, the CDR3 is TGCGCCAGCAGCAGGGACAGGGGGAACACTGAAGCTTTCTTT. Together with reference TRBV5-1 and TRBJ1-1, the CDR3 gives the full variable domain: KAGVTQTPRYLIKTRGQQVTLSCSPISGHRSVSWYQQTPGQGLQFLFEYFSETQRNKGNFPGRFSGRQFSNSRSEMNVSTLELGDSALYLCASSRDRGNTEAFFGQGTRLTVV.

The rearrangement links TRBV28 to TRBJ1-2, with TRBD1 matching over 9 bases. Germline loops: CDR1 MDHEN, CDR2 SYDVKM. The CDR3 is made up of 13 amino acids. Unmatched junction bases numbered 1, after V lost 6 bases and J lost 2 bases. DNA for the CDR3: TGTGCCAGCAGACAGGGGGCAAACTATGGCTACACCTTC. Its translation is CASRQGANYGYTF.

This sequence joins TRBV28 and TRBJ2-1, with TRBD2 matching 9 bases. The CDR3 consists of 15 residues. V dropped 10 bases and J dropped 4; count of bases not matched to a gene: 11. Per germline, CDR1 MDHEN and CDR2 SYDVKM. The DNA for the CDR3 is TGTGCCACTTCCAAGACTAGCGGAAATTACAATGAGCAGTTCTTC. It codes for CATSKTSGNYNEQFF. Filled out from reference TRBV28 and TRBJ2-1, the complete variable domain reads DVKVTQSSRYLVKRTGEKVFLECVQDMDHENMFWYRQDPGLGLRLIYFSYDVKMKEKGDIPEGYSVSREKKERFSLILESASTNQTSMYLCATSKTSGNYNEQFFGPGTRLTVL.

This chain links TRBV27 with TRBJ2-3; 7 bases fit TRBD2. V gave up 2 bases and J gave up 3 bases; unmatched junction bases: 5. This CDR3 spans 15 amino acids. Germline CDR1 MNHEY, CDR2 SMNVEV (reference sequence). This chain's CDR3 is CASSLLGEGTDTQYF. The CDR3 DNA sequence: TGTGCCAGCAGTTTACTAGGGGAGGGGACAGATACGCAGTATTTT.

The CDR3 nucleotides read TGCGCCAGCAGCGACCCGGGACTCGGGGGGGAGCAGTTCTTC. It is translated as CASSDPGLGGEQFF. The chain uses TRBV5-1 and TRBJ2-1; 7 bases agree with TRBD2. After removal of 4 bases from V and 10 bases from J, the junction contained 11 bases not matched to a gene. The CDR3 consists of 14 residues. Germline lookup yields CDR1 SGHRS and CDR2 YFSETQ.

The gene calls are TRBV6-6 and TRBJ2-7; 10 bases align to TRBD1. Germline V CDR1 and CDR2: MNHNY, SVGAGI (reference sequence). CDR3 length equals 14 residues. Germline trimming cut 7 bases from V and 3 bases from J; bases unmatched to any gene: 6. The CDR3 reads CASTPRTGGYEQYF. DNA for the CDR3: TGTGCCAGCACCCCCCGGACAGGGGGCTACGAGCAGTACTTC.

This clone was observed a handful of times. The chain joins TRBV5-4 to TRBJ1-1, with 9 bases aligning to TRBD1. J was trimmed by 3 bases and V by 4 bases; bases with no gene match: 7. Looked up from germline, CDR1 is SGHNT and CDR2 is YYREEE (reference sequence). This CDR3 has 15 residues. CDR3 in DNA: TGTGCCAGCAGCCGACAGGGGGTGGAGGACACTGAAGCTTTCTTT. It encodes CASSRQGVEDTEAFF. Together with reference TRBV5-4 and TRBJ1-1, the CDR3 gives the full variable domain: ETGVTQSPTHLIKTRGQQVTLRCSSQSGHNTVSWYQQALGQGPQFIFQYYREEENGRGNFPPRFSGLQFPNYSSELNVNALELDDSALYLCASSRQGVEDTEAFFGQGTRLTVV.

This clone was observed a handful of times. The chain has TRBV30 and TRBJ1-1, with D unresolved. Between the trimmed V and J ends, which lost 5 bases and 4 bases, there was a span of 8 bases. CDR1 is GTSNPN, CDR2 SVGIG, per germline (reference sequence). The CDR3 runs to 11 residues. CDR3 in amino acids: CAWAGSTEAFF. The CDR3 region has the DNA TGTGCCTGGGCGGGGAGCACTGAAGCTTTCTTT.

CDR3: CASKEASGRYEQYF. The CDR3 nucleotides are TGTGCCAGCAAAGAAGCTAGCGGGAGGTACGAGCAGTACTTC. The chain recombines TRBV2 with TRBJ2-7; 11 bases line up with TRBD2. Germline V CDR1 and CDR2: SNHLY, FYNNEI. The CDR3 loop spans 14 amino acids. V lost 7 bases and J lost 4; bases outside the gene matches: 6.